Detailed here is one T cell receptor beta chain. This clonotype was seen at least ten times. Its antigen remains unidentified. It has no much larger one-base neighbor in the sample; base qualities were not kept. The TCR beta CDR3 regions were amplified from the RNA transcripts. For the first round of RT-PCR on the TCR CDR3, the HTBI primer set was used together with the Qiagen OneStep RT-PCR kit. The libraries were constructed in a second round of multiplex PCR and then size-selected and purified. The libraries were sequenced on an Illumina HiSeq2000 using paired-end 100 bp reads. The source study handled its data this way. Raw data were processed with SOAPnuke, discarding reads with adapters, uncalled bases, mean Phred below 15, or no exact constant-primer or identifier match. High-quality paired reads were merged using COPE v1.2.5, and each unique nucleotide sequence was defined as a clonotype. Clonotypes were aligned to IMGT TRBV, TRBD and TRBJ reference segments using MiTCR v1.1. Only V-J combinations with frequency above 0.0001, covering 99% to 99.2% of repertoires, were analysed. A TCS score was defined as the ratio of F50 (clonal expansion) to E x V (chaos), with BLOSUM62-based TCRdist applied between CDR3 peptides within each V-J. Welch's t-statistics and random forest reduced roughly 540 V-J features to under 15, which were used in a naive Bayes classifier (R e1071). Through fastp at Q25 and MiXCR, TCRdb rebuilt clones from the public reads, retaining in-frame beta chains. All rows with the same CDR3 protein become a single entry with the most common DNA and genes. These V and J calls derive from TCRdb rather than the authors' analysis. The sample yields fewer than 400,000 distinct CDR3 sequences; around 15% were counted once. 28% of the sample is taken by the ten largest.

The CDR3 runs 14 residues from the cysteine to the phenylalanine. Only the CDR3 DNA is retained, 42 bases long and in frame from the first base. V loses 5 bases, J loses 2 bases, and the germline ends lie 12 bases apart. CDR1 and CDR2 (PRHDT, FYEKMQ) derive from the germline V gene (reference sequence). Ophthalmopathy patients had moderately to severely active disease, with a Clinical Activity Score of 3 or more, a NOSPECS grade of 4 or more, and a disease duration of less than 3 months. Patients with uncontrolled infections, other autoimmune diseases, pregnancy or lactation were excluded. Diagnoses were based on clinical symptoms, serum thyroxine and TRAb, thyroid ultrasound and orbital computed tomography. PBMCs were isolated from about 9.1 ml of fresh peripheral blood by Ficoll-Paque density gradient centrifugation. Trizol reagent was used to extract total RNA, and RNA quality was then checked on an Agilent 2100 Bioanalyzer.

The data were obtained in a study of T cells in Graves' hyperthyroidism and ophthalmopathy (dated by TCRdb to between 2018 and 2020). In the study overall: Peripheral blood was sampled at the time of initial diagnosis, prior to any treatment. Prospective prediction of ophthalmopathy was tested in an independent validation cohort consisting of roughly 20 hyperthyroidism patients and approximately 16 patients who later progressed to ophthalmopathy. Once sampling was done, hyperthyroidism patients were given methimazole at a starting dose of 30 mg daily, whereas ophthalmopathy patients were given high-dose intravenous methylprednisolone. The 100 or so discovery patients were randomly divided into training and test sets at a 7:3 ratio. To identify TCR V-J signatures that set the groups apart, the researchers used a discovery cohort of 100 patients, made up of approximately 43 with Graves' ophthalmopathy and 55 to 65 with stable Graves' hyperthyroidism. Thyroid tissue and blood T-cell repertoires from over 5 Graves' hyperthyroidism patients were also compared in the study. The paper reports TCR Vbeta CDR3 sequencing of roughly 140 peripheral blood samples: around 41 ophthalmopathy, fewer than 80 hyperthyroidism and 17 progressor patients.

Beyond this particular receptor, the publication reports: Sample size was not statistically predetermined, and blinding of investigators to group allocation was not performed. During validation, the model predicted progression to ophthalmopathy a median of about 6.3 months ahead of onset, with approximately 70% sensitivity and 72% to 80% specificity. Most expanded thyroid clonotypes (frequency above 0.001) were also found in blood, which suggests that blood repertoires may mirror thyroid immune responses. A model built on a 13 V-J signature distinguished ophthalmopathy from stable hyperthyroidism, reaching roughly 88% sensitivity and 81% to 83% specificity in cross-validation and 80%/75% in testing.

In this chain, TRBV13 is recombined with TRBJ2-5; too little of a D gene remains to name it. The sequencing input was blood. The source of this sequence is a man aged 45-65 years with Graves' ophthalmopathy. CDR3 loop: CASSHLLRQETQYF. The DNA sequence is given as TGTGCCAGCAGCCACCTCTTGAGACAAGAGACCCAGTACTTC.